This T cell receptor (beta chain) was sequenced in a study of blood T cells in healthy people across ages. Study findings and constraints: Unsorted PBMCs blocked a conclusive comparison of naive and antigen-experienced cells. Long-lived donors exceeded aged donors in naive CD4+ cells and diversity.

Concerning this clonotype itself: The antigen is undetermined.

V lost 4 bases and J lost 2, with 9 bases in between. The germline CDR1 and CDR2 sequences are SQVTM and ANQGSEA. This CDR3 has 13 amino acids. A second PCR of 7 to 11 cycles used a sample-barcoded 5' primer and a J-beta primer mix. TCRdb re-called the 5' RACE reads through MiXCR, storing one row per CDR3 protein. The sample comprises more than 800,000 distinct CDR3 sequences, 35% to 50% of which are singletons, and under 20% rests with the top ten. Sequencing used blood. The source is a woman aged 55-69 years in good health. The chain joins TRBV29-1 to TRBJ2-1; unclear D gene. The CDR3 here is CSVVSQTYNEQFF. In DNA, the CDR3 is TGCAGCGTTGTGTCACAGACCTACAATGAGCAGTTCTTC.